This TCR beta chain was observed in a study of molecular identifiers for immune sequencing clone quantification. Making the bulk TCR libraries relied on previously described methods and listed TCR primers. Each CDR3 protein gets one entry after TCRdb re-called the PCR reads with MiXCR. The sample has just under 650,000 distinct CDR3 sequences; 15% to 20% are singletons. This clonotype was counted once. Since a much larger clone is just one base distant, this may be a read error. The source is a human donor in good health. Some libraries in this study had Jurkat cell RNA spiked in. Material: naive CD8+ T cells from blood, with Jurkat cell RNA spiked in. Subset meaning: FACS-sorted CD8+CD4-CCR7+CD45RA+ naive T cells.

The CDR3 spells CASRWTSGSGVIDTLYF. CDR3 in DNA: TGTGCCAGCAGGTGGACTAGCGGGAGCGGAGTGATAGATACGCTGTATTTT. The chain carries TRBV7-2 and TRBJ2-3; 13 bases fit TRBD2. Germline CDR1 SGHTA, CDR2 FQGNSA. The CDR3 has 17 residues.